The next 8 T cell receptor beta chains were all read from a single sample in a study of T cells in Graves' hyperthyroidism and ophthalmopathy. There were TCR beta CDR3 regions amplified from RNA transcripts. The HTBI set primed first-round TCR CDR3 RT-PCR. TCRdb reanalysed the multiplex PCR reads using MiXCR and keeps one entry per CDR3 protein. The sample includes under 40,000 distinct CDR3 sequences, less than 50% seen only once; the top ten take 6.2%. The sample consisted of blood. The receptors originated from a woman in her forties or fifties with Graves' hyperthyroidism that later progressed to Graves' ophthalmopathy.

This clonotype was recorded many times. This sequence joins TRBV15 and TRBJ2-1; the D call may be TRBD1 or TRBD2 (6 bases each). This CDR3 comprises 15 residues. The V gene lost 0 bases and the J gene lost 8 bases, with 14 bases spanning the gap. Germline loops: CDR1 LNHNV, CDR2 YYDKDF (reference sequence). The CDR3 nucleotides are TGTGCCACCAGCAGAGATATGGGGGGCGGGGATGAGCAGTTCTTC. Translated: CATSRDMGGGDEQFF.

This clonotype came up many times. CDR3 residues: CASSPWGERDEQYF. The DNA of the CDR3 is TGTGCCAGCAGCCCGTGGGGGGAGCGGGACGAGCAGTACTTC. The chain uses TRBV5-6 and TRBJ2-7, with a weak D call TRBD2 (6 bases). CDR1 and CDR2 from the germline V gene are SGHDT and YYEEEE. CDR3 length: 14 amino acids. Trimming shortened V by 4 bases and J by 5 bases, and 16 bases separated the two germline ends. Full variable domain (remainder filled in from reference TRBV5-6 and TRBJ2-7): DAGVTQSPTHLIKTRGQQVTLRCSPKSGHDTVSWYQQALGQGPQFIFQYYEEEERQRGNFPDRFSGHQFPNYSSELNVNALLLGDSALYLCASSPWGERDEQYFGPGTRLTVT.

Only a few counts were recorded for this clonotype. The V and J genes are TRBV11-1 and TRBJ2-5; TRBD2 agrees at 9 bases. The V and J ends lost 1 base and 7 bases, in that order; junction bases with no gene match: 1. Germline V gene lookup returns CDR1 SGHAT and CDR2 FQDESV (reference sequence). The length of the CDR3 is 13 residues. The CDR3 sequence: CASSLEAGGTQYF. CDR3 DNA sequence: TGTGCCAGCAGCTTAGAAGCGGGAGGGACCCAGTACTTC.

The chain employs TRBV19 and TRBJ1-5; no definite D call. The CDR3 contains 14 residues. Deletions cut 1 base from V and 3 bases from J, with 7 bases between. From germline, CDR1 is LNHDA and CDR2 SQIVND (reference sequence). CDR3 nucleotide sequence: TGTGCCAGTAGTATAGGACAAGTCAATCAGCCCCAGCATTTT. Amino acids: CASSIGQVNQPQHF. The full variable domain, with the rest looked up from reference TRBV19 and TRBJ1-5, is DGGITQSPKYLFRKEGQNVTLSCEQNLNHDAMYWYRQDPGQGLRLIYYSQIVNDFQKGDIAEGYSVSREKKESFPLTVTSAQKNPTAFYLCASSIGQVNQPQHFGDGTRLSIL.

The J gene is TRBJ2-5, the V gene TRBV15, with 7 bases identical to TRBD2. V was pared by 0 bases and J by 1 base, with 14 bases of the junction left unmatched. The CDR3 loop spans 19 amino acids. Germline CDR1 reads LNHNV; CDR2 reads YYDKDF (reference sequence). The CDR3 here is CATSRDTLGQPSGQETQYF. The DNA for the CDR3 is TGTGCCACCAGCAGAGATACCCTAGGGCAGCCTAGCGGCCAAGAGACCCAGTACTTC.

The chain combines TRBV12-2 with TRBJ1-2; TRBD1, the table's D call, was not compared with the DNA. TRBV12-2 is noted as a pseudogene. This CDR3 spans 13 amino acids. CDR3 bases: TGTGCAAGTCGCTTGGGACAGAACTATGGCTACACCTTC. Encoded protein: CASRLGQNYGYTF.

This clonotype was counted at least ten times. In DNA, the CDR3 is TGTGCCAGCAGCCAAGAGAACACAGATACGCAGTATTTT. Translating it yields CASSQENTDTQYF. The chain joins TRBV3-1 to TRBJ2-3; no clear D. V was trimmed by 0 bases and J by 2 bases, leaving 3 bases between them. The CDR3 has 13 residues. Germline V gene lookup returns CDR1 LGHDT and CDR2 YNNKEL (reference sequence).

Regarding this clonotype: Given the absence of the conserved phenylalanine or tryptophan at the CDR3 end, a read error is likely. The gene calls are TRBV10-3 and TRBJ2-3; 11 bases agree with TRBD2. V lost 5 bases, J lost 7 bases, and 8 bases stayed unmatched. The CDR3 length is 15 residues. Germline CDR1 and CDR2: ENHRY and SYGVKD. The CDR3 is CAISTSGRRANTQYY. CDR3 coding DNA: TGTGCCATCAGTACTAGCGGGAGAAGAGCAAATACGCAGTATTAT.